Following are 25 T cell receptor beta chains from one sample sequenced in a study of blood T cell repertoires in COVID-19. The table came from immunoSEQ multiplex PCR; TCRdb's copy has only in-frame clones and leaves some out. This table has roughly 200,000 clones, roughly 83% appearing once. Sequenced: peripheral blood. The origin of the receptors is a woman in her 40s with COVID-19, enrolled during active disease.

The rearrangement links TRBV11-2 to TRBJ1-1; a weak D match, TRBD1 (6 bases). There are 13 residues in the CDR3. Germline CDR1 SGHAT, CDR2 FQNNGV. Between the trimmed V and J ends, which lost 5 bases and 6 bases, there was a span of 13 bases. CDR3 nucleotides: TGTGCCAGCAGCCGCCAACGGACAGCTGAAGCTTTCTTT. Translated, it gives CASSRQRTAEAFF.

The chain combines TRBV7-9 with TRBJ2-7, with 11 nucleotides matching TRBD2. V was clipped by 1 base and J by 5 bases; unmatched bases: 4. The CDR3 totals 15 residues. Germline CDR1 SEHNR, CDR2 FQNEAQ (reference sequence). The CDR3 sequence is CASSLGHSGRDEQYF. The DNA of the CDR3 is TGTGCCAGCAGCTTAGGCCATAGCGGGAGGGACGAGCAGTACTTC.

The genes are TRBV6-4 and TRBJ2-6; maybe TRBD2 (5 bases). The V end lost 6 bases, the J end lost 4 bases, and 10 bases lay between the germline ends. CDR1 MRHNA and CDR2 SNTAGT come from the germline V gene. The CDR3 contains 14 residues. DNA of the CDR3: TGTGCCAGCAGCGAGGGTGGCGGGGCCAACGTCCTGACTTTC. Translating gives CASSEGGGANVLTF.

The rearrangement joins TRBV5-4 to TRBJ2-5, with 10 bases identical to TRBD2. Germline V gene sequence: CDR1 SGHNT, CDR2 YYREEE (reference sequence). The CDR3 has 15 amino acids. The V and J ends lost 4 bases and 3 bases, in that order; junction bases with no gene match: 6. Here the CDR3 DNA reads TGTGCCAGCAGCCCAGCTAGCGGGGGTGAAGAGACCCAGTACTTC. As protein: CASSPASGGEETQYF.

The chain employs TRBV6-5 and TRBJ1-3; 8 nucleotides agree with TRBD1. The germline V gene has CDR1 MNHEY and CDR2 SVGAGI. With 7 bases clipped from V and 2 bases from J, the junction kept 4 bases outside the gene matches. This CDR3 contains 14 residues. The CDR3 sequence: CASTRTGPGNTIYF. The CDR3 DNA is TGTGCCAGCACCAGGACAGGGCCTGGAAACACCATATATTTT.

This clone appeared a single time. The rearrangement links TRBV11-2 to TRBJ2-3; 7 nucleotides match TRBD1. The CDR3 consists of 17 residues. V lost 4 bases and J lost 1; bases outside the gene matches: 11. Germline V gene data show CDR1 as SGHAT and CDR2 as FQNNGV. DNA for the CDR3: TGTGCCAGCAGCTCCCCGCCCGGTGGACAGGGCACAGATACGCAGTATTTT. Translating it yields CASSSPPGGQGTDTQYF. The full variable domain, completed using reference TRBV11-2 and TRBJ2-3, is EAGVAQSPRYKIIEKRQSVAFWCNPISGHATLYWYQQILGQGPKLLIQFQNNGVVDDSQLPKDRFSAERLKGVDSTLKIQPAKLEDSAVYLCASSSPPGGQGTDTQYFGPGTRLTVL.

The CDR3 spells CASSLIRGPDTQYF. In DNA, the CDR3 is TGTGCCAGCAGTTTAATTAGGGGCCCAGATACGCAGTATTTT. The chain couples TRBV28 to TRBJ2-3; D perhaps matches TRBD1 (5 bases). V was shortened by 2 bases and J by 4 bases, with 10 bases between the two germline ends. The CDR3 is 14 amino acids. Per germline, CDR1 MDHEN and CDR2 SYDVKM.

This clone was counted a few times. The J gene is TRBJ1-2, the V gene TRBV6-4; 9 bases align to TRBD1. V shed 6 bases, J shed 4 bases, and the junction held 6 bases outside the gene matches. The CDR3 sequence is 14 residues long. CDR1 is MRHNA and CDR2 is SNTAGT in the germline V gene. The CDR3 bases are TGTGCCAGCAGCACGACAGGGGGAACCTATGGCTACACCTTC. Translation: CASSTTGGTYGYTF.

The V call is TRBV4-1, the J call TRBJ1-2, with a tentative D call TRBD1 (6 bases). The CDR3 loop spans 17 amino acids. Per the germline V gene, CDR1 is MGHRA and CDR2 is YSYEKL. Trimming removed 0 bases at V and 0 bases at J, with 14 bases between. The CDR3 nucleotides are TGCGCCAGCAGCCAAGAGGGCAGGGGCCCGACTAACTATGGCTACACCTTC. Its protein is CASSQEGRGPTNYGYTF.

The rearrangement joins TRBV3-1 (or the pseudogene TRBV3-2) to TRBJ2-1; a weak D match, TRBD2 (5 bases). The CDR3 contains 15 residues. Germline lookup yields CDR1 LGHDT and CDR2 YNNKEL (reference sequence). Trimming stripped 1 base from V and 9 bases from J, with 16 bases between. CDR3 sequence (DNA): TGTGCCAGCAGCCAAGGCCGAGGGTCCGAGGGTGAGCAGTTCTTC. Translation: CASSQGRGSEGEQFF.

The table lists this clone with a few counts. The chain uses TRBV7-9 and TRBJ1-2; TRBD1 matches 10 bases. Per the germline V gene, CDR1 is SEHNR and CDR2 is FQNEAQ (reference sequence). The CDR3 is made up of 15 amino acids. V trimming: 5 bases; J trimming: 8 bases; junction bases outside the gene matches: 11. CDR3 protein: CASSERTGGSLGYTF. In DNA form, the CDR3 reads TGTGCCAGCAGCGAAAGGACAGGGGGGTCCCTAGGCTACACCTTC. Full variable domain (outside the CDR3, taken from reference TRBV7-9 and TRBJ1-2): DTGVSQNPRHKITKRGQNVTFRCDPISEHNRLYWYRQTLGQGPEFLTYFQNEAQLEKSRLLSDRFSAERPKGSFSTLEIQRTEQGDSAMYLCASSERTGGSLGYTFGSGTRLTVV.

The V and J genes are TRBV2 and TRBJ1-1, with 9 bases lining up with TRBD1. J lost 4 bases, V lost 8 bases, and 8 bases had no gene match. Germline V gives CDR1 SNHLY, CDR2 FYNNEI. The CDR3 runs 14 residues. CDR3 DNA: TGTGCCAGCCAGGGACAGGGCTCTGTCACTGAAGCTTTCTTT. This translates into CASQGQGSVTEAFF.

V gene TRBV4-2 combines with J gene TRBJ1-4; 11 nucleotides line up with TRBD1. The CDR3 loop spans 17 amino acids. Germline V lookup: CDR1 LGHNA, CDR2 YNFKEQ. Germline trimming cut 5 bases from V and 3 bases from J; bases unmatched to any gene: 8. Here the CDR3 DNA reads TGTGCCAGCAGCAAAGCCGGGACAGGGGGATCTAATGAAAAACTGTTTTTT. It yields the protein CASSKAGTGGSNEKLFF.

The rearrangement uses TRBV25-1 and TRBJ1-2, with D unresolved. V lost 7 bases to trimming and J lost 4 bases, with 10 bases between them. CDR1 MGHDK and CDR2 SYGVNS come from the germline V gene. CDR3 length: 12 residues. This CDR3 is CASMRDGYGYTF. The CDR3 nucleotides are TGTGCCAGCATGCGGGATGGCTATGGCTACACCTTC.

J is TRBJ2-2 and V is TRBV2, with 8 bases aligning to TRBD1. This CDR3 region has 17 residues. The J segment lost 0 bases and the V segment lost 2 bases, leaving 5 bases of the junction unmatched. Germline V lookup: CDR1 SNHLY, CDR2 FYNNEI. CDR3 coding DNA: TGTGCCAGCAGTGAACCCCGGGACAGGACGAACACCGGGGAGCTGTTTTTT. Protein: CASSEPRDRTNTGELFF.

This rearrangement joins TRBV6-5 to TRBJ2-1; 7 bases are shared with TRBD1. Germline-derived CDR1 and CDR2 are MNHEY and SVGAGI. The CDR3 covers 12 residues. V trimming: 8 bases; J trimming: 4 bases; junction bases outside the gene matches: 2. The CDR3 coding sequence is TGTGCCAGCTCAGGGGGTTACAATGAGCAGTTCTTC. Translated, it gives CASSGGYNEQFF.

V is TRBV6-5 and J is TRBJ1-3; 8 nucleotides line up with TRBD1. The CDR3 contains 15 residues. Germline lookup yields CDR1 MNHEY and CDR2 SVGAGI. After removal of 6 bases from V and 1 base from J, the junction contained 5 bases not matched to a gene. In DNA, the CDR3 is TGTGCCAGCAGCCCAACAGGGGGGTCTGGAAACACCATATATTTT. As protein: CASSPTGGSGNTIYF.

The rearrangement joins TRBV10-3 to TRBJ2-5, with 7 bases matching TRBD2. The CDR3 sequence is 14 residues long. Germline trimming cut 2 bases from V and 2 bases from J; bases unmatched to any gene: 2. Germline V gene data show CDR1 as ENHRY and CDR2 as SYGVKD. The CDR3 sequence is CAISEVGGQETQYF. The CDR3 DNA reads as TGTGCCATCAGTGAGGTGGGGGGGCAAGAGACCCAGTACTTC.

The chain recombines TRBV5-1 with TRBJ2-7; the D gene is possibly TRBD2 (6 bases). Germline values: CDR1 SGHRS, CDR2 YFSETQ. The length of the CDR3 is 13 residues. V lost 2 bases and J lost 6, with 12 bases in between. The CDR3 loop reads CASSFAGLGEQYF. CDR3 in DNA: TGCGCCAGCAGCTTCGCGGGGCTGGGCGAGCAGTACTTC. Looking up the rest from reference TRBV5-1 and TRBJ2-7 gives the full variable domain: KAGVTQTPRYLIKTRGQQVTLSCSPISGHRSVSWYQQTPGQGLQFLFEYFSETQRNKGNFPGRFSGRQFSNSRSEMNVSTLELGDSALYLCASSFAGLGEQYFGPGTRLTVT.

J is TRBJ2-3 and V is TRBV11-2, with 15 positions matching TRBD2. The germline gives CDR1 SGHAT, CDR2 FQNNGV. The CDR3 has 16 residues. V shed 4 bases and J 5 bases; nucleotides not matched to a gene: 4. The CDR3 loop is CASSSGLAGGRDTQYF. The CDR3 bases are TGTGCCAGCAGCTCGGGACTAGCGGGGGGAAGAGATACGCAGTATTTT.

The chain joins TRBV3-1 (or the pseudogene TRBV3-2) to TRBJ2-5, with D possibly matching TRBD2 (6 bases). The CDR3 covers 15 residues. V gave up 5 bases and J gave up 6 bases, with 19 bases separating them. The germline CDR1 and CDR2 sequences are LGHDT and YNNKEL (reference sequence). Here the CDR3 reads CASSWDPSGRKTQYF. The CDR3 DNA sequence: TGTGCCAGCAGCTGGGATCCCAGCGGGCGGAAGACCCAGTACTTC.

The CDR3 sequence is CASSQSQGGSGNTIYF. DNA for the CDR3: TGTGCCAGCAGCCAATCACAGGGTGGCTCTGGAAACACCATATATTTT. The chain uses TRBV3-1 (or the pseudogene TRBV3-2) and TRBJ1-3; a possible D gene is TRBD1 (6 bases). Germline V gene sequence: CDR1 LGHDT, CDR2 YNNKEL (reference sequence). The V gene lost 2 bases and the J gene lost 0 bases, with 11 bases spanning the gap. This CDR3 is built from 16 residues.

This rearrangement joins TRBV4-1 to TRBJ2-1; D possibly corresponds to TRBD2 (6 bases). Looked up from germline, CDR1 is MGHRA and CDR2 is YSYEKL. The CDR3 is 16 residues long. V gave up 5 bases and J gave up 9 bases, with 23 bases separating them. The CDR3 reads CASSADRDWAGGEQFF. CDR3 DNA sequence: TGCGCCAGCAGCGCTGACCGGGACTGGGCAGGTGGTGAGCAGTTCTTC.

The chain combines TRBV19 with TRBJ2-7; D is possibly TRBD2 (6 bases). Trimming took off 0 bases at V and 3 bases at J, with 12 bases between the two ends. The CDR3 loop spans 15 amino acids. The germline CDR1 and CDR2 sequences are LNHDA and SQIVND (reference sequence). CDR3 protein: CASSIDGRPSYEQYF. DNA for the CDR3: TGTGCCAGTAGTATAGATGGGAGGCCGAGCTACGAGCAGTACTTC. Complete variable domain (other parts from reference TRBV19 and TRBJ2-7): DGGITQSPKYLFRKEGQNVTLSCEQNLNHDAMYWYRQDPGQGLRLIYYSQIVNDFQKGDIAEGYSVSREKKESFPLTVTSAQKNPTAFYLCASSIDGRPSYEQYFGPGTRLTVT.

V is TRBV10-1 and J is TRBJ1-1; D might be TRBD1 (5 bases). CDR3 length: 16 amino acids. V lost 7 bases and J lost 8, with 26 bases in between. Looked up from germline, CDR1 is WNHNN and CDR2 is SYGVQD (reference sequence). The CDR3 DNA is TGCGCCAGCAAACATAGTCGGGGCCCGTCCCGGGAGGAAGCTTTCTTT. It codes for CASKHSRGPSREEAFF.